This TCR beta chain emerged from a study of T cells after yellow fever vaccination. Study results and caveats: CD4 and CD8 compartments shared a small share of clonotypes, likely from convergent recombination. Repertoires obtained by FACS sorting could include abundant clonotypes that entered as contaminants from the bulk population. Once the booster was given, most primary-vaccination clones reappeared, at about 96% for CD4 and approximately 88% for CD8.

With regard to this clonotype: Its antigen remains unidentified.

Universal primer sites and UMIs were introduced during 5'RACE template-switching synthesis of TCR cDNA. TCRdb processed the 5' RACE reads anew with MiXCR; each CDR3 protein has one entry. The sample lists about 340,000 distinct CDR3 sequences, around an eighth occurring once. The germline CDR1 and CDR2 sequences are ENHRY and SYGVKD. V gave up 0 bases and J gave up 4 bases, with 10 bases separating them. There are 16 residues in the CDR3. The V gene is TRBV10-3, the J gene TRBJ2-6, with D uncertain. The sequence came from a man aged 18 to 35 who received the YFV17D yellow fever vaccine. The sequencing used CD4+ T cells sorted from PBMCs, collected 15 days after the yellow fever booster vaccination. Here the CDR3 DNA reads TGTGCCATCAGTGAGTCTGTGGGTGCAGGGGCCAACGTCCTGACTTTC. Protein sequence: CAISESVGAGANVLTF.